This T cell receptor beta chain was identified in a study of response to subunit inactivated influenza vaccine. This clonotype was detected ten times or more. Its antigen is not known. MiXCR was run by TCRdb on the RT-PCR reads, yielding one entry per CDR3 protein. The data contain about 780,000 distinct CDR3 sequences, about 18% of them singletons. This CDR3 has 12 amino acids. The V end was cut by 5 bases, the J end by 5 bases, with 9 bases between. Study outcomes and limitations: Only a handful of new T cells, the authors suggested, are recruited with each seasonal influenza vaccination.

The rearrangement uses TRBV12-3 or TRBV12-4 and TRBJ1-2; possible D gene TRBD1, 5 bases. The source was PBMCs from blood, collected 5 days after vaccination. The sequence was obtained from a man aged 50-60 years who received an inactivated influenza vaccine. The CDR3 spells CASSPGLYGYTF. Here the CDR3 DNA reads TGTGCCAGCAGTCCAGGGTTATATGGCTACACCTTC.